This T cell receptor beta chain is from a study of somatic mutations in cytotoxic T cells in rheumatoid arthritis. Notes on the study in general: More than 20% of CD8+ cells belonged to the largest clone in about an eighth of the 65 patients. Measured CD8+ T-cell clonality, a value compared between rheumatoid arthritis patients and age-matched healthy controls, did not differ significantly. CD8+ clonality rose with age in rheumatoid arthritis patients, not healthy controls.

Unmatched junction bases numbered 8, after V lost 3 bases and J lost 4 bases. CDR1 and CDR2 from the germline V gene are SGDLS and YYNGEE. The CDR3 has 16 amino acids. Here immunoSEQ multiplex PCR was the method, and the copy in TCRdb shows in-frame clones only, minus some. The profile shows more than 20,000 clones, about 86% of them singletons. A remark on this clone: Its specificity is unknown.

Flow cytometry served to check the purity of CD4+ and CD8+ cells, which were isolated by positive magnetic bead selection. J is TRBJ2-3 and V is TRBV9; 10 bases line up with TRBD1. This receptor was obtained from a woman between 50 and 59 years old in good health. The sample consisted of CD8+ T cells sorted from blood. The CDR3 DNA reads as TGTGCCAGCAGCGGAGGGGGGACAGGGGCGGCAGATACGCAGTATTTT. Translating gives CASSGGGTGAADTQYF.